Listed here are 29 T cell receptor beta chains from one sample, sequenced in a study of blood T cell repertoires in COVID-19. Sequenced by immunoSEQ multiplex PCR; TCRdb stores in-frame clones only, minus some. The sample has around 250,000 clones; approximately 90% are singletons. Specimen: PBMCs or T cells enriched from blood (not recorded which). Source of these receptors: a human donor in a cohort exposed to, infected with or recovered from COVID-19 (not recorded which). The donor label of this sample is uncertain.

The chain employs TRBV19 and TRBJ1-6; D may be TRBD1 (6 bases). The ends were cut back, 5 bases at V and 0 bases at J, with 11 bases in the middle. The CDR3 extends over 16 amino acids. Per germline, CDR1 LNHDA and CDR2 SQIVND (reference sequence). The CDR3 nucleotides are TGTGCCAGTAGTTATCAGGGGAGCTCCTATAATTCACCCCTCCACTTT. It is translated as CASSYQGSSYNSPLHF.

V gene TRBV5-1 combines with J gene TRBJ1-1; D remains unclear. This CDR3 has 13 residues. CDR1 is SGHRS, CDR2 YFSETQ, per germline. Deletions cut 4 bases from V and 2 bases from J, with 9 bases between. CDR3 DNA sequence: TGCGCCAGCAGCCGGGAGGGTAACACTGAAGCTTTCTTT. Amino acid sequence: CASSREGNTEAFF.

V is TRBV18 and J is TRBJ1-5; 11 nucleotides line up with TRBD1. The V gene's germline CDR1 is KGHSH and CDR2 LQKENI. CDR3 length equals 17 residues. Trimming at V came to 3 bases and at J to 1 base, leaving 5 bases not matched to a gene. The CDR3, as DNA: TGTGCCAGCTCACCCCGGACAGGGGGCGAAAGCAATCAGCCCCAGCATTTT. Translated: CASSPRTGGESNQPQHF.

The CDR3 nucleotides read TGCGCCAGCAGCCAAGTAGGGGACTACTACAATGAGCAGTTCTTC. It encodes CASSQVGDYYNEQFF. The rearrangement uses TRBV4-1 and TRBJ2-1, with TRBD2 matching 7 bases. CDR3 length: 15 residues. From germline, CDR1 is MGHRA and CDR2 YSYEKL. V lost 1 base, J lost 3 bases, and 3 bases stayed unmatched.

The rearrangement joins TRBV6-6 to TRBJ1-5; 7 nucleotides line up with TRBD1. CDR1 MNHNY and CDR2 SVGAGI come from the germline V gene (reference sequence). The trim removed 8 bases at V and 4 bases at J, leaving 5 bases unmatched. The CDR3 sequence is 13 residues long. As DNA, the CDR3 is TGTGCCAGCTGGGGGACAGCTAATCAGCCCCAGCATTTT. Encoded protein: CASWGTANQPQHF.

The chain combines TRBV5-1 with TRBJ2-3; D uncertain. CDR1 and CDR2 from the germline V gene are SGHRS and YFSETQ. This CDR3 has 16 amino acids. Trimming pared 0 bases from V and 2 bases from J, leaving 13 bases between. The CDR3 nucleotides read TGCGCCAGCAGCTTGGCGCCAGGCCCATCCACAGATACGCAGTATTTT. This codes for CASSLAPGPSTDTQYF.

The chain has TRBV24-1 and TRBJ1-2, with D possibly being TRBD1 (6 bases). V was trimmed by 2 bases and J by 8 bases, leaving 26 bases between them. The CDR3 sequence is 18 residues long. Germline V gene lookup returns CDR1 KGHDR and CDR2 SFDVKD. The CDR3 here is CATSDSSFRDTVLGGYTF. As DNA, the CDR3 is TGTGCCACCAGTGATTCCTCCTTCCGGGACACGGTATTAGGAGGCTACACCTTC.

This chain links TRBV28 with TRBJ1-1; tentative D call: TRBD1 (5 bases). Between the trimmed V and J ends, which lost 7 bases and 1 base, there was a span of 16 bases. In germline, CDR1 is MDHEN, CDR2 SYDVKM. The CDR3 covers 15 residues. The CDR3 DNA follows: TGTGCCAGCACCACTCCAACAAGGGGGAACACTGAAGCTTTCTTT. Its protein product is CASTTPTRGNTEAFF.

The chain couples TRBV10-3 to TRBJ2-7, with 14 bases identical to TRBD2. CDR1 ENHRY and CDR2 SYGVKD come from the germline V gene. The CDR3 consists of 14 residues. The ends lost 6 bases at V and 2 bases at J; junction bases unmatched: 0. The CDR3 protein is CAIRGLAGAYEQYF. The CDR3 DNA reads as TGTGCCATCAGGGGACTAGCGGGGGCCTACGAGCAGTACTTC.

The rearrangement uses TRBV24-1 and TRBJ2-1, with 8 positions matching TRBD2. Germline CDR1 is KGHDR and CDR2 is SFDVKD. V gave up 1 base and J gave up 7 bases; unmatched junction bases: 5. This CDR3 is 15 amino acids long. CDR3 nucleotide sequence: TGTGCCACCAGTGATTTACGGGGGGGAACTAATGAGCAGTTCTTC. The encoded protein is CATSDLRGGTNEQFF.

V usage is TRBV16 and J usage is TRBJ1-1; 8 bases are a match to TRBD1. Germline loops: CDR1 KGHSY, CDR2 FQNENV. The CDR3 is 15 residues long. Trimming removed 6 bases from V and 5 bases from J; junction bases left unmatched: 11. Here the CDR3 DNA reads TGTGCCAGCAGAAGAACCGGGACAGGAGGGACTGAAGCTTTCTTT. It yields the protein CASRRTGTGGTEAFF.

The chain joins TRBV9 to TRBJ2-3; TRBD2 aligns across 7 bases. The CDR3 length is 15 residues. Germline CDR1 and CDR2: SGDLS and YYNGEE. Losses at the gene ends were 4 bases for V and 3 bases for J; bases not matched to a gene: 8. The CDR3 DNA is TGTGCCAGCAGCCCGACCGGGGGGTTTACAGATACGCAGTATTTT. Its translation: CASSPTGGFTDTQYF.

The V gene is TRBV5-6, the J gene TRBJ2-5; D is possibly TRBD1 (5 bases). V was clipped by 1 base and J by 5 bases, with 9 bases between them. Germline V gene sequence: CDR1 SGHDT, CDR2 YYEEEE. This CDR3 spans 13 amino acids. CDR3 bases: TGTGCCAGCAGCTTGTCAGGGTTGGAGACCCAGTACTTC. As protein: CASSLSGLETQYF.

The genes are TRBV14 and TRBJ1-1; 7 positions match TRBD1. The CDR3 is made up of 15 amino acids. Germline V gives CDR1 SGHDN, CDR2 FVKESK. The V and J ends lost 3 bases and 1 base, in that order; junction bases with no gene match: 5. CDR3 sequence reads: CASSHLGGENTEAFF. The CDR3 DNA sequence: TGTGCCAGCAGCCATTTAGGGGGCGAGAACACTGAAGCTTTCTTT.

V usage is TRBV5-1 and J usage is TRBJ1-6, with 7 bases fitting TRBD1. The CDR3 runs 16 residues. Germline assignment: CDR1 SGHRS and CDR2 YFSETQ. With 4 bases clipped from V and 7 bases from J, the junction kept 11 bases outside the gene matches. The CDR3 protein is CASSQSRGQLNSPLHF. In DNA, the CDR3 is TGCGCCAGCAGCCAAAGCCGGGGACAGCTCAATTCACCCCTCCACTTT.

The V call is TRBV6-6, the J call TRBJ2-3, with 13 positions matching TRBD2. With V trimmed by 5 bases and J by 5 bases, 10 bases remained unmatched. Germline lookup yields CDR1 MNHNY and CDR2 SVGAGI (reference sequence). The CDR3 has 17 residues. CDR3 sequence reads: CASSPRRLAGGLDTQYF. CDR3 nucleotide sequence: TGTGCCAGCAGTCCTCGCAGACTAGCGGGGGGTTTAGATACGCAGTATTTT.

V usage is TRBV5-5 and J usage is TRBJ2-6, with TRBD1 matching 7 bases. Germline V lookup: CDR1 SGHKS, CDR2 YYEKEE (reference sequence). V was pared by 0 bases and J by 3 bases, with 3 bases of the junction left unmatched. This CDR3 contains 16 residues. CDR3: CASSLEGAGGANVLTF. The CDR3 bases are TGTGCCAGCAGCTTGGAGGGGGCTGGTGGGGCCAACGTCCTGACTTTC.

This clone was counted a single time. The CDR3 reads CASSPPGGAFGYTF. CDR3 nucleotides: TGTGCCAGCTCACCACCGGGGGGGGCCTTTGGCTACACCTTC. This chain connects TRBV18 to TRBJ1-2; D might be TRBD1 (6 bases). Germline V lookup: CDR1 KGHSH, CDR2 LQKENI. Trimming stripped 0 bases from V and 7 bases from J, with 12 bases between. This CDR3 contains 14 residues.

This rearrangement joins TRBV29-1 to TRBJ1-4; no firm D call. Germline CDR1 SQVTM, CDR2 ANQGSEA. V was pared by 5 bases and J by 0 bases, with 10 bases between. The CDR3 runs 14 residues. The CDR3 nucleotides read TGCAGCGTTCGAACTGATGCAACTAATGAAAAACTGTTTTTT. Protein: CSVRTDATNEKLFF.

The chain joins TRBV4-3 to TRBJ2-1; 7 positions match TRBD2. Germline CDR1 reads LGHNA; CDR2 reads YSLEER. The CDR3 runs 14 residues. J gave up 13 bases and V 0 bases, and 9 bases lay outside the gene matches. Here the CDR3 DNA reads TGCGCCAGCAGCCAAGAAGTTCAGCGGGGCCCACAGTTCTTC. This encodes CASSQEVQRGPQFF.

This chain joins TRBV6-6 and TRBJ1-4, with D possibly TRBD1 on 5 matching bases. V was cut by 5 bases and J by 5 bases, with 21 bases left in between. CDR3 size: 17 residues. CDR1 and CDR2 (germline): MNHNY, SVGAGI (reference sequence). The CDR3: CASSPRGRREGNEKLFF. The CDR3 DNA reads TGTGCCAGCAGTCCACGGGGCCGCCGGGAGGGGAATGAAAAACTGTTTTTT.

CDR3: CASSDGQDNYGYTF. In DNA, the CDR3 is TGTGCCAGTAGTGACGGACAGGATAACTATGGCTACACCTTC. The chain has TRBV19 and TRBJ1-2; 7 nucleotides agree with TRBD1. The CDR3 runs 14 residues. V lost 5 bases, J lost 1 base, and 4 bases stayed unmatched. Per the germline V gene, CDR1 is LNHDA and CDR2 is SQIVND (reference sequence).

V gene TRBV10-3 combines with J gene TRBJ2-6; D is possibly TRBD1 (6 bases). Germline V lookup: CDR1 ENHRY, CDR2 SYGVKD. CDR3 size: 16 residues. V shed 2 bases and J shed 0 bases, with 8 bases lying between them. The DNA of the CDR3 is TGTGCCATCAGTGAGGCACAGGGCTCTGGGGCCAACGTCCTGACTTTC. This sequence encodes CAISEAQGSGANVLTF.

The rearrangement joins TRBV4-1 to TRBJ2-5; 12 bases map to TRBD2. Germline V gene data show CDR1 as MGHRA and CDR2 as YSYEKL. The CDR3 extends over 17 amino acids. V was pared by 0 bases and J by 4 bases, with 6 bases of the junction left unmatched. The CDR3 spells CASSQEPSTSGGETQYF. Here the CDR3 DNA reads TGCGCCAGCAGCCAAGAGCCCTCGACTAGCGGGGGAGAGACCCAGTACTTC.

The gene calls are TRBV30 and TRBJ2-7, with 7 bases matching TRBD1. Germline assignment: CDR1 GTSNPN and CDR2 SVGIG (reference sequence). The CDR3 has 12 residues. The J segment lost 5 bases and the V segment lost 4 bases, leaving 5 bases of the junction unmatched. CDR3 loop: CAWTRQGHEQYF. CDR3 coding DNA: TGTGCCTGGACACGACAGGGCCACGAGCAGTACTTC.

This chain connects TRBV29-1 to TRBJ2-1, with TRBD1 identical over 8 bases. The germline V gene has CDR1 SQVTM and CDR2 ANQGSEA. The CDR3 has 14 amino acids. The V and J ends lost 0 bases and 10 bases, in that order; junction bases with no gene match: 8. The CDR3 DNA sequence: TGCAGCGTTGAAGAAGGGGACAGGCCGGGGGAGCAGTTCTTC. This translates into CSVEEGDRPGEQFF.

CDR3 protein: CASSKEANNSPLHF. DNA for the CDR3: TGCGCCAGCAGCAAAGAGGCCAATAATTCACCCCTCCACTTT. This rearrangement joins TRBV5-1 to TRBJ1-6; D remains unclear. Trimming cost V 4 bases and J 5 bases, with 10 bases left between them. CDR1 and CDR2 from the germline V gene are SGHRS and YFSETQ. The CDR3 runs 14 residues.

CDR3 amino acids: CASSQSPGQGGVEAFF. The CDR3 nucleotides are TGTGCCAGCTCACAGTCGCCGGGACAGGGGGGGGTTGAAGCTTTCTTT. The chain couples TRBV18 to TRBJ1-1; 11 positions agree with TRBD1. The CDR3 has 16 amino acids. V lost 4 bases to trimming and J lost 7 bases; unmatched junction nucleotides: 11. The V gene's germline CDR1 is KGHSH and CDR2 LQKENI.

The CDR3 reads CASSLKGGPETQYF. CDR3 nucleotide sequence: TGTGCCAGCAGTTTAAAGGGGGGGCCCGAGACCCAGTACTTC. The chain links TRBV27 to TRBJ2-5; D perhaps matches TRBD2 (7 bases). Trimming took off 2 bases at V and 5 bases at J, with 12 bases between the two ends. The CDR3 is 14 amino acids. In germline, CDR1 is MNHEY, CDR2 SMNVEV (reference sequence).